This T cell receptor beta chain stems from a study of T cell responses to AZD1222 COVID-19 vaccine. Clones were sequenced by immunoSEQ multiplex PCR, and TCRdb holds only the in-frame ones, with some missing. Among tens of thousands of clones listed, 85% to 90% were seen once. In germline, CDR1 is MGHRA, CDR2 YSYEKL. The V gene end was trimmed by 5 bases and the J gene end by 2 bases; junction bases not matched to a gene: 3. The length of the CDR3 is 14 residues. The specimen was peripheral blood, collected on day 0 of AZD1222 vaccination. This receptor was taken from an adult in good health. V gene TRBV4-1 combines with J gene TRBJ2-5; 9 nucleotides align to TRBD2. In DNA form, the CDR3 reads TGCGCCAGCAGCAGCGGGGGGACGCAAGAGACCCAGTACTTC. This translates into CASSSGGTQETQYF.